This T cell receptor beta chain was identified in a study of OX40 agonist ivuxolimab in advanced cancers. Broadly, across the study: Ivuxolimab, which targeted the costimulatory receptor OX40 (CD134), was an agonistic, fully human IgG2 monoclonal antibody. The paper describes the monotherapy dose-escalation part (N of about 55 patients) of the phase I trial of ivuxolimab. Patients were allowed to have had prior anti-PD-1, anti-PD-L1 or anti-CTLA-4 therapy, and around two fifths of the dose-escalation patients had been treated with checkpoint inhibitors. Peripheral TCRbeta sequencing was intended to test whether TCR sequence diversity was altered and clonal T-cell expansion was caused by ivuxolimab. The dose-escalation cohort was around 83% male with a mean age of around 64 years, ranging from roughly 20 to 80. Of the approximately 54 patients in dose escalation, some 19 had hepatocellular carcinoma, some 15 had melanoma, 9 had renal cell carcinoma and 9 had head and neck cancer. Intravenous ivuxolimab was administered to patients every 2 weeks at six dose levels: 0.01, 0.1, 0.3, 1.5, 3 and 10 mg/kg. Three dose-escalation patients achieved partial responses, one with hepatocellular carcinoma and two with cutaneous melanoma. Beyond this particular receptor, the publication reports: In the 0.1-3.0 mg/kg groups, partial responders had among the lowest normalized peripheral clonal expansion, particularly in CD8+ T cells. At doses from 0.1 to 3.0 mg/kg, clonal expansion was seen in both CD4+ and CD8+ blood T cells between baseline and week 6. Antigen specificity was not determined for the clonally expanded peripheral T cells. On average, CD8+ T cells showed more expanded clones than CD4+ T cells after ivuxolimab. Low levels of normalized T-cell clonal expansion were also seen in some patients who did not respond.

A note on this clone: The clone's antigen remains unknown. No much larger clone is present one base from it, and per-base qualities are unavailable.

To sequence the TCRbeta CDR3 region, genomic DNA was isolated from the sorted cells. The immunoSEQ Assay was used to sequence the TCRbeta CDR3 regions. TCRdb provides this immuneACCESS table in a form limited to in-frame rearrangements. Some clones are lacking; in checked studies, under half of them reflect an unresolved V gene, and why the rest are absent is not known. Present in this sample are 65,000 to 100,000 clones, 90% to 95% of which were seen just once. Over 8.5% of the sample is in the top ten clones. Patients with autoimmune disease history or receiving systemic immunosuppression were excluded from the trial. Peripheral blood for TCR sequencing was collected from all dose cohorts at baseline, on cycle 4 day 1, and on cycle 7 day 1. The samples were drawn from a first-in-human, open-label, multicenter phase I dose-escalation trial of ivuxolimab. The trial enrolled adults with locally advanced or metastatic head and neck squamous cell, hepatocellular, melanoma or renal cell carcinoma. Before TCR sequencing, CD4+ T cells and CD8+ T cells from peripheral blood were sorted into separate populations.

CDR1 and CDR2, per the germline V gene, are SGHVS and FQNEAQ. The CDR3 starts with the cysteine, ends with the phenylalanine, and has 14 residues. The read is trimmed to its CDR3 DNA, 42 bases read in frame from base 1. The germline V and J ends show losses of 5 bases and 5 bases respectively, and no gene match explains 8 bases of the junction. The chain was built from TRBV7-8 and TRBJ2-5; 7 middle bases align to TRBD1. The source was CD4+ or CD8+ T cells sorted from blood, collected in a trial of the OX40 agonist ivuxolimab. The sequence came from an adult with an advanced solid tumor such as melanoma, head and neck, liver or kidney cancer. The CDR3 amino acid sequence is: CASSPDRAYETQYF. In nucleotides, the sequence is TGTGCCAGCAGCCCAGACAGGGCATATGAGACCCAGTACTTC.